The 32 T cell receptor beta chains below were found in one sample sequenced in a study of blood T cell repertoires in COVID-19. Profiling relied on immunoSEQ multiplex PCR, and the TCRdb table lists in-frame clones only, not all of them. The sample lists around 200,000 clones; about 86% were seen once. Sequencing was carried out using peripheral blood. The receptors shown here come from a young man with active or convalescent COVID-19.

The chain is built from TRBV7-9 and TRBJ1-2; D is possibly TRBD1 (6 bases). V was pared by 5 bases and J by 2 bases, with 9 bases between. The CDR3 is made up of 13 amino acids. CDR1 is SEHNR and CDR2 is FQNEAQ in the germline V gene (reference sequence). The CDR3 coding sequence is TGTGCCAGCAGCCCCGGGACAAACTATGGCTACACCTTC. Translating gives CASSPGTNYGYTF.

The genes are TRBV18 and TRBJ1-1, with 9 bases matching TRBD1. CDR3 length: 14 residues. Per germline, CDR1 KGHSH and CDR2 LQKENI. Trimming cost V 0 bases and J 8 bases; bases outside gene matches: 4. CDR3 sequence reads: CASSPPMGTGEAFF. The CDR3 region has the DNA TGTGCCAGCTCACCACCAATGGGGACAGGGGAAGCTTTCTTT.

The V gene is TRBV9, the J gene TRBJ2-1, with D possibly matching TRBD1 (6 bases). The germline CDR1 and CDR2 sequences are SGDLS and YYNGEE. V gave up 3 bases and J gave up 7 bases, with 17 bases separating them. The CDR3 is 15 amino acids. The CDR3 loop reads CASSAKNVRGNEQFF. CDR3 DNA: TGTGCCAGCAGCGCGAAGAACGTAAGGGGGAATGAGCAGTTCTTC.

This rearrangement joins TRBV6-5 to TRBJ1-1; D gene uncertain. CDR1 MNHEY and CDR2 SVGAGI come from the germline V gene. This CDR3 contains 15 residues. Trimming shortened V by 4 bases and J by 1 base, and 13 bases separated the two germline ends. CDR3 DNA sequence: TGTGCCAGCAGTTTACGCGGCGGAGCGAACACTGAAGCTTTCTTT. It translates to CASSLRGGANTEAFF.

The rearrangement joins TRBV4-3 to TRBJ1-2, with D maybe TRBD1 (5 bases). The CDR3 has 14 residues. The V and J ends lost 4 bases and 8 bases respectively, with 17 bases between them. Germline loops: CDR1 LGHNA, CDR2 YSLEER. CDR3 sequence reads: CASSPGARGDGYTF. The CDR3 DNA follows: TGCGCCAGCAGCCCTGGGGCCCGCGGGGACGGCTACACCTTC.

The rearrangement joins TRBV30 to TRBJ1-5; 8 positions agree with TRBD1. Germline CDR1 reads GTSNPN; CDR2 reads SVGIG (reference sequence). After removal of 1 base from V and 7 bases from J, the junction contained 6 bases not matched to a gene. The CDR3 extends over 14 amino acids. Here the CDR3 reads CAWSAGQGLQPQHF. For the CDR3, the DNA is TGTGCCTGGAGTGCCGGACAGGGCCTCCAGCCCCAGCATTTT.

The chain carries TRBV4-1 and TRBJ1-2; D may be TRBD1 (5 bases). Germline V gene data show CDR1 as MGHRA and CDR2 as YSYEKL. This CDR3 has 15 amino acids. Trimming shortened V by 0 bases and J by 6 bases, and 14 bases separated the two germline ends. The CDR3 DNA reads TGCGCCAGCAGCCAAGATCCCCAGGGCGCCAATGGCTACACCTTC. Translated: CASSQDPQGANGYTF.

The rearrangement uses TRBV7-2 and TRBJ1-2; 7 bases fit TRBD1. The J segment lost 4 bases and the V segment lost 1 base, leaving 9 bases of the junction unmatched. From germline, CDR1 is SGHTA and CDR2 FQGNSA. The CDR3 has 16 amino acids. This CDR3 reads CASSLDRTGAGYGYTF. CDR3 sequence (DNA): TGTGCCAGCAGCTTAGACAGAACAGGGGCGGGCTATGGCTACACCTTC.

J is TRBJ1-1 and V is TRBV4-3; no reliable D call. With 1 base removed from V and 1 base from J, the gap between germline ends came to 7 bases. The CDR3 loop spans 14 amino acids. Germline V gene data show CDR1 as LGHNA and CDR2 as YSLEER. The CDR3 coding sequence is TGCGCCAGCAGCCAAGTGTGGCAGAACACTGAAGCTTTCTTT. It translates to CASSQVWQNTEAFF.

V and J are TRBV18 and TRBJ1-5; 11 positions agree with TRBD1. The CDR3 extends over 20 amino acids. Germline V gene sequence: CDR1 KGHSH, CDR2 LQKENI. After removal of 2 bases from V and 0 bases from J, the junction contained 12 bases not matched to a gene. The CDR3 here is CASSPEPLWDRGNSNQPQHF. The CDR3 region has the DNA TGTGCCAGCTCACCAGAGCCCCTTTGGGACAGGGGGAATAGCAATCAGCCCCAGCATTTT.

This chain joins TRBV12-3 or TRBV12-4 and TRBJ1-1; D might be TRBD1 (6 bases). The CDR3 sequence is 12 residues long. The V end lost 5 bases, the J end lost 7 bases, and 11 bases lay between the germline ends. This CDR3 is CASSPGQNEAFF. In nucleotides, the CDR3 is TGTGCCAGCAGTCCCGGACAGAATGAAGCTTTCTTT.

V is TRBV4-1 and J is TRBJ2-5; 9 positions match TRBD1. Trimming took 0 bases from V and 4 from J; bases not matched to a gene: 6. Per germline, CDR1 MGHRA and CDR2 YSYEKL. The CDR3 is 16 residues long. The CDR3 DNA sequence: TGCGCCAGCAGCCAAGATTCCCAGGACAGGGGAGAGACCCAGTACTTC. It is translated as CASSQDSQDRGETQYF.

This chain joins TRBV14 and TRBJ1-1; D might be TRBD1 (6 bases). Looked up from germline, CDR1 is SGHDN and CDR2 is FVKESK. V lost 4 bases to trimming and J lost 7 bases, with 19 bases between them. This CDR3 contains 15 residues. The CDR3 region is CASSPISTGGREAFF. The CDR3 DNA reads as TGTGCCAGCAGCCCTATCTCAACGGGGGGCCGTGAAGCTTTCTTT.

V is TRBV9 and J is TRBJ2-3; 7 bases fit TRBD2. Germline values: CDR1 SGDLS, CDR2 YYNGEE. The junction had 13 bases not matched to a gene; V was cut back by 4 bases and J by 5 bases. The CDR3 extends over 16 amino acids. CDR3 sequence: CASSSHGGEVLDTQYF. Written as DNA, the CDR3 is TGTGCCAGCAGCTCGCATGGGGGGGAGGTTCTAGATACGCAGTATTTT.

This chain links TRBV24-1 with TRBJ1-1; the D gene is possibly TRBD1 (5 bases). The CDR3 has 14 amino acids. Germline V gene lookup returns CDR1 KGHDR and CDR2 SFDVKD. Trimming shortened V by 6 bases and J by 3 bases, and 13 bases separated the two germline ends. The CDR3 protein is CATSSDGADTEAFF. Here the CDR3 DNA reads TGTGCCACCAGTTCGGATGGGGCGGACACTGAAGCTTTCTTT.

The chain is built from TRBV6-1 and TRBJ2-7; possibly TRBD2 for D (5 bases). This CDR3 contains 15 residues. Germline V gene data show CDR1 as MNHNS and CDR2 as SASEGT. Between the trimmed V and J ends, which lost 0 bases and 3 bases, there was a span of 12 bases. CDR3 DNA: TGTGCCAGCAGTGAAGCAAGCGGTGGGGTCTACGAGCAGTACTTC. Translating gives CASSEASGGVYEQYF.

The CDR3: CASSPRQESADTEAFF. CDR3 in DNA: TGTGCCAGCAGTCCCAGACAGGAGTCGGCGGATACTGAAGCTTTCTTT. The rearrangement uses TRBV27 and TRBJ1-1; perhaps TRBD1 as D (6 bases). Trimming stripped 5 bases from V and 5 bases from J, with 21 bases between. CDR3 length: 16 residues. CDR1 and CDR2 (germline): MNHEY, SMNVEV (reference sequence).

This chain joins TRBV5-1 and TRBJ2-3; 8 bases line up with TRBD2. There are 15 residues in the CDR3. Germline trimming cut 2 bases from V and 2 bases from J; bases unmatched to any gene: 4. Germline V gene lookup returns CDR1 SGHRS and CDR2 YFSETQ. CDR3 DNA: TGCGCCAGCAGCTTCTTCGGGGGGGTCACAGATACGCAGTATTTT. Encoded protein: CASSFFGGVTDTQYF.

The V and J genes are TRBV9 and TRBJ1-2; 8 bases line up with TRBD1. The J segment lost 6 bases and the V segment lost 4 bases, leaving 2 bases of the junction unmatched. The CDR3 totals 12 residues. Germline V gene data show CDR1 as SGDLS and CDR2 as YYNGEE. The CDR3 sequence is CASSLQGDGYTF. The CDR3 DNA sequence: TGTGCCAGCAGCCTACAGGGGGATGGCTACACCTTC.

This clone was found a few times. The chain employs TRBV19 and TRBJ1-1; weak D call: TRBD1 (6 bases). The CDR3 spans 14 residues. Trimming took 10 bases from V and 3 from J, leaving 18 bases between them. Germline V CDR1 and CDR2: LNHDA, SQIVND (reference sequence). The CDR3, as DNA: TGTGCCACTAAGGGGCGTCGGACAGACACTGAAGCTTTCTTT. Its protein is CATKGRRTDTEAFF.

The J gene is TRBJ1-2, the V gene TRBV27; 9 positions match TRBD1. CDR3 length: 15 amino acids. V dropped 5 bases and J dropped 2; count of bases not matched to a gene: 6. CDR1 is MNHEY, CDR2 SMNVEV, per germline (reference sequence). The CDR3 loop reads CASSVTGGGNYGYTF. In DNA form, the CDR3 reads TGTGCCAGCAGTGTAACAGGGGGCGGAAACTATGGCTACACCTTC.

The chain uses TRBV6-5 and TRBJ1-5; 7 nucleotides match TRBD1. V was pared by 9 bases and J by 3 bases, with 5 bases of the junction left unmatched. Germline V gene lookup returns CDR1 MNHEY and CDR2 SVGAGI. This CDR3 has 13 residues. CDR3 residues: CASLDRVNQPQHF. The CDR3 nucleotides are TGTGCCAGTTTAGACAGGGTCAATCAGCCCCAGCATTTT.

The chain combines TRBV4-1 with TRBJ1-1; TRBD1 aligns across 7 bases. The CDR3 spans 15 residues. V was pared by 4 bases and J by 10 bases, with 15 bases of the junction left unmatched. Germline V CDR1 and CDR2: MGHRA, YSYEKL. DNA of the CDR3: TGCGCCAGCAGCCCGCGGGAGGGGGCTGGAAGTCGAGCTTTCTTT. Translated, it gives CASSPREGAGSRAFF.

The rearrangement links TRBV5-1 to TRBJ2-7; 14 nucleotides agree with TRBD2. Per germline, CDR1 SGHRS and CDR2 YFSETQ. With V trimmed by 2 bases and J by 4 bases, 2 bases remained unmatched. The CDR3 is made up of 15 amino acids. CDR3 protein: CASSLGLAGGYEQYV. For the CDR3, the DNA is TGCGCCAGCAGCTTAGGACTAGCGGGGGGATACGAGCAGTACGTC.

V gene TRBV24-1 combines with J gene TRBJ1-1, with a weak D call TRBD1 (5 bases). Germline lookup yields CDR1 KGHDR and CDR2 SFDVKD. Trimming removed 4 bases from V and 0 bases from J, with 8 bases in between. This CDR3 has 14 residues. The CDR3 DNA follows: TGTGCCACCAGTGAGGGGGGGTTGAACACTGAAGCTTTCTTT. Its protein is CATSEGGLNTEAFF.

The CDR3 spells CATSAPYSGEIGELFF. The CDR3 nucleotides are TGTGCCACCAGTGCTCCTTATTCCGGGGAGATCGGGGAGCTGTTTTTT. The rearrangement joins TRBV24-1 to TRBJ2-2; perhaps TRBD2 as D (5 bases). CDR1 KGHDR and CDR2 SFDVKD come from the germline V gene. The CDR3 is made up of 16 amino acids. Trimming removed 5 bases at V and 7 bases at J, with 19 bases between.

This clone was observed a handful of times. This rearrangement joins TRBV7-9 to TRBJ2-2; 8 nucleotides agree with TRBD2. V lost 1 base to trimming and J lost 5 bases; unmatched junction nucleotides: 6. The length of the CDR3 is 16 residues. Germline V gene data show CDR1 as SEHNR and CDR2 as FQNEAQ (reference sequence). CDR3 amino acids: CASSLVASGFTGELFF. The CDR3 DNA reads TGTGCCAGCAGCTTAGTGGCTAGCGGGTTTACCGGGGAGCTGTTTTTT.

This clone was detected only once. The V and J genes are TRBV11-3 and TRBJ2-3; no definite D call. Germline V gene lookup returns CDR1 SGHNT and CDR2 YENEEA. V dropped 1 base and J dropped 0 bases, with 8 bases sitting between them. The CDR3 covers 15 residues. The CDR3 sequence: CASSLGGTSTDTQYF. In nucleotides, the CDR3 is TGTGCCAGCAGCTTAGGCGGAACTAGCACAGATACGCAGTATTTT. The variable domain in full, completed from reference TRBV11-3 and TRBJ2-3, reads EAGVVQSPRYKIIEKKQPVAFWCNPISGHNTLYWYLQNLGQGPELLIRYENEEAVDDSQLPKDRFSAERLKGVDSTLKIQPAELGDSAVYLCASSLGGTSTDTQYFGPGTRLTVL.

The CDR3 coding sequence is TGCGCCAGCAGCCCACCAGCTAACTATGGCTACACCTTC. Translated: CASSPPANYGYTF. This chain joins TRBV4-1 and TRBJ1-2, with D uncertain. Germline V gene lookup returns CDR1 MGHRA and CDR2 YSYEKL. V was shortened by 4 bases and J by 0 bases, with 6 bases between the two germline ends. The CDR3 runs to 13 residues.

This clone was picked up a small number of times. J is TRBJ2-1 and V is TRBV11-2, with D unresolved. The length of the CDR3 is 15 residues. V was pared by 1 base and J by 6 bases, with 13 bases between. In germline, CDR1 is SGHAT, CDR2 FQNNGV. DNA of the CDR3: TGTGCCAGCAGCTTAGTAGATGTGAGTAGCAATGAGCAGTTCTTC. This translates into CASSLVDVSSNEQFF.

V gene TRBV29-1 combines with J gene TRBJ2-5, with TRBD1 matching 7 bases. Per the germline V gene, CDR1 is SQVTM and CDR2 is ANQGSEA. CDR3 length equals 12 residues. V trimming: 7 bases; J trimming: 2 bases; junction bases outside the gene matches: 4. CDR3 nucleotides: TGCAGCGCCCGGGGACAGCAAGAGACCCAGTACTTC. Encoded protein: CSARGQQETQYF.

This CDR3 reads CASSVTSRYNEQFF. CDR3 DNA sequence: TGTGCCAGCAGTGTGACTAGTCGTTACAATGAGCAGTTCTTC. The chain combines TRBV27 with TRBJ2-1; tentatively, D is TRBD2 (6 bases). In germline, CDR1 is MNHEY, CDR2 SMNVEV (reference sequence). The V end lost 5 bases, the J end lost 4 bases, and 12 bases lay between the germline ends. The CDR3 sequence is 14 residues long.